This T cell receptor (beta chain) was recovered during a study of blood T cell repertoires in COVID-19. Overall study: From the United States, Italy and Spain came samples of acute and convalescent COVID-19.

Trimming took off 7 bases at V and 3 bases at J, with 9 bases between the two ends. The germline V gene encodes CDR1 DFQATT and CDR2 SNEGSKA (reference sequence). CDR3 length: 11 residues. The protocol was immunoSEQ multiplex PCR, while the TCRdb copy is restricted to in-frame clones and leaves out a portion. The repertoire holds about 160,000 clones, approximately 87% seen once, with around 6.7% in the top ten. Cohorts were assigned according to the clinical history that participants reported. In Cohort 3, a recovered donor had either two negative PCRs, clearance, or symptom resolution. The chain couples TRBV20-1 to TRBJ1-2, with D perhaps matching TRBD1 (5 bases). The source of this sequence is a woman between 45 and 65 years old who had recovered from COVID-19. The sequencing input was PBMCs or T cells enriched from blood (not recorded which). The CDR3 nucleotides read TGCAGTGGCGGGACCGACTATGGCTACACCTTC. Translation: CSGGTDYGYTF.